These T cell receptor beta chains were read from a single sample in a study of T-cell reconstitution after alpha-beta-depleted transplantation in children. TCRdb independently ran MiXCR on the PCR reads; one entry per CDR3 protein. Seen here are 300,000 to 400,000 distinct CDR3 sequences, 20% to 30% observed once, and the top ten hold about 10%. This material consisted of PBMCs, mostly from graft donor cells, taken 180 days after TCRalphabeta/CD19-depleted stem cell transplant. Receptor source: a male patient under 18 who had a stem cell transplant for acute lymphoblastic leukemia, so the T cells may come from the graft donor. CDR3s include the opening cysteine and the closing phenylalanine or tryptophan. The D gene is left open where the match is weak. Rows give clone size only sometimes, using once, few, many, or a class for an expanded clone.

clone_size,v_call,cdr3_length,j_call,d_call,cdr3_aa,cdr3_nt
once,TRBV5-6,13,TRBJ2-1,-,CASSAGLFNEQFF,TGTGCCAGCAGCGCTGGACTTTTCAATGAGCAGTTCTTC
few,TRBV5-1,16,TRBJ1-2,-,CASSLGWARINYGYTF,TGCGCCAGCAGCTTGGGGTGGGCCAGGATCAACTATGGCTACACCTTC
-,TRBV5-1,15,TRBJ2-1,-,CASTVGGRAYNEQFF,TGCGCCAGCACCGTAGGGGGGAGGGCCTACAATGAGCAGTTCTTC
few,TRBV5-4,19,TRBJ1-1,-,CASSLGPPGVGIPGTEAFF,TGTGCCAGCAGCTTAGGTCCCCCTGGGGTCGGAATTCCTGGCACTGAAGCTTTCTTT
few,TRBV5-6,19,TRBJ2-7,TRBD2,CASTRKLLSSGLAPSKQYF,TGTGCCAGCACCCGAAAACTTTTATCCTCGGGACTAGCGCCGTCGAAGCAGTACTTC
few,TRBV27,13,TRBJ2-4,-,CASSLYDGDIQYF,TGTGCCAGCAGTTTATATGACGGGGACATTCAGTACTTC
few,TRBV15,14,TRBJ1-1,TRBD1,CATSGQGALTEAFF,TGTGCCACCAGCGGCCAGGGGGCCCTTACTGAAGCTTTCTTT
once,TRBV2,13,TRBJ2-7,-,CASRPRPLNEQYF,TGTGCCAGCAGGCCTAGGCCTTTGAACGAGCAGTACTTC
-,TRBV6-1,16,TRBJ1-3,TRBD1,CASSRRQGVIGNTIYF,TGTGCCAGCAGTCGGAGACAGGGAGTTATTGGAAACACCATATATTTT
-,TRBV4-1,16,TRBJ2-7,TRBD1,CASSLGQGGLSYEQYF,TGCGCCAGCAGCCTTGGACAGGGAGGCCTTTCCTACGAGCAGTACTTC